This TCR beta chain derives from a study of technical replicates of blood from a handful of donors. Generated by immunoSEQ multiplex PCR, the TCRdb table keeps only in-frame clones and is missing some. The table lists some 83,000 clones, more than 80% of them singletons. The CDR3 extends over 16 amino acids. The V gene's germline CDR1 is MGHRA and CDR2 YSYEKL. With 4 bases clipped from V and 5 bases from J, the junction kept 9 bases outside the gene matches. Sequenced: T cells isolated from PBMCs. The receptor was derived from a human donor in good health. The gene calls are TRBV4-1 and TRBJ2-2, with 8 nucleotides matching TRBD2. The CDR3 DNA follows: TGCGCCAGCAGCCCCCCGGGCGGGGGGCCGACCGGGGAGCTGTTTTTT. Amino acids: CASSPPGGGPTGELFF.